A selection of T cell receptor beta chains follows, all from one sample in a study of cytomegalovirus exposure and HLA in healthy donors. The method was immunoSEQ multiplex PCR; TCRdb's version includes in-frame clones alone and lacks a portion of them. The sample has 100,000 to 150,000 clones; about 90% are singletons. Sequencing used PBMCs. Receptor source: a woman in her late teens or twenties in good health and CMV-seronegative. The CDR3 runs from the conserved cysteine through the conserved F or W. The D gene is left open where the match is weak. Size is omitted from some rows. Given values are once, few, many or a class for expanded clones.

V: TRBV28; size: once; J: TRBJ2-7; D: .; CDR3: CASSSPAKDSTYEQYF; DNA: TGTGCCAGCAGCTCCCCAGCTAAGGACAGTACCTACGAGCAGTACTTC
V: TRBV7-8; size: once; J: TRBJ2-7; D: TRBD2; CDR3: CASSQAGTNTYEQYF; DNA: TGTGCCAGCAGCCAGGCCGGGACTAACACGTACGAGCAGTACTTC
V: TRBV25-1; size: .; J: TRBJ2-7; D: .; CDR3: CASSEGLDGSYEQYF; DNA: TGTGCCAGCAGTGAAGGCCTAGATGGGTCCTACGAGCAGTACTTC
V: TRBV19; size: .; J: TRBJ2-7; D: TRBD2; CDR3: CASSIQAGPYEQYF; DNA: TGTGCCAGTAGTATCCAAGCGGGACCCTACGAGCAGTACTTC
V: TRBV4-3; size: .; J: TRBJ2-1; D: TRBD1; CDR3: CASSQDQGAYEQFF; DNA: TGCGCCAGCAGCCAAGATCAGGGGGCCTATGAGCAGTTCTTC
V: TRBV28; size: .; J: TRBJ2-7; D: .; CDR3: CASSTLGGPYYEQYF; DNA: TGTGCCAGCAGTACCCTGGGGGGGCCTTACTACGAGCAGTACTTC
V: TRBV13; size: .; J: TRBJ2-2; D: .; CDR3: CASSTGLNTGELFF; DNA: TGTGCCAGCAGCACGGGTCTGAACACCGGGGAGCTGTTTTTT
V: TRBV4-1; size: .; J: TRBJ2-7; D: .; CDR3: CASSQGLEQYF; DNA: TGCGCCAGCAGCCAAGGGCTCGAGCAGTACTTC
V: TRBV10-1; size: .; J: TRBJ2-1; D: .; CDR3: CASSESMQGGSYNEQFF; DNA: TGCGCCAGCAGTGAGTCGATGCAGGGGGGCTCCTACAATGAGCAGTTCTTC
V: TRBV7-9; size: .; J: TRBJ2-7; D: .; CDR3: CASSLVVREDEQYF; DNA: TGTGCCAGCAGCTTAGTCGTCAGGGAAGACGAGCAGTACTTC
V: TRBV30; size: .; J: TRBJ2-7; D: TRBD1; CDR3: CAWSGQRDRGSADHEQYF; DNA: TGTGCCTGGAGTGGGCAAAGGGACAGGGGATCAGCTGACCACGAGCAGTACTTC
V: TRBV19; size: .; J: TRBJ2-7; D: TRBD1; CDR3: CASSIQTGTAAYEQYF; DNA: TGTGCCAGTAGTATTCAGACGGGGACAGCCGCCTACGAGCAGTACTTC
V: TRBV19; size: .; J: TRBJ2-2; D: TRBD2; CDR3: CASSMGSGRGTGELFF; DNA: TGTGCCAGTAGTATGGGTAGCGGGAGAGGTACCGGGGAGCTGTTTTTT
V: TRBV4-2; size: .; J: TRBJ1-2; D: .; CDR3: CASSQDIGDYGYTF; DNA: TGTGCCAGCAGCCAAGATATAGGGGACTATGGCTACACCTTC
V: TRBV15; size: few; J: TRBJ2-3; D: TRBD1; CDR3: CATSRGQGQNTQYF; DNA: TGTGCCACCAGCAGAGGACAGGGACAAAATACGCAGTATTTT
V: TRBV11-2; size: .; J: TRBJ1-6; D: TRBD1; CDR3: CASSPSGTGGYSPLHF; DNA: TGTGCCAGCAGCCCGTCCGGGACAGGGGGGTATTCACCCCTCCACTTT
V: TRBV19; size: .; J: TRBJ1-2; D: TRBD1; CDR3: CASSIDRDNYGYTF; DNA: TGTGCCAGTAGTATCGACAGGGACAACTATGGCTACACCTTC
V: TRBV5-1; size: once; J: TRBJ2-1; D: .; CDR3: CASSLGFFQGGLNEQFF; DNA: TGCGCCAGCAGCTTGGGGTTTTTCCAGGGAGGTTTGAATGAGCAGTTCTTC
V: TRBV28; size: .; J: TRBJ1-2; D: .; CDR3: CASHAGLDYGYTF; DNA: TGTGCCAGCCATGCAGGTCTCGACTATGGCTACACCTTC
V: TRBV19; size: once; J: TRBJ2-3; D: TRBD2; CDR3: CASSSSRGGRTDTQYF; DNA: TGTGCCAGTAGTTCCAGTCGGGGGGGCCGGACAGATACGCAGTATTTT
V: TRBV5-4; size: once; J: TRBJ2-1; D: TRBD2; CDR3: CASRPGTSGYNEQFF; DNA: TGTGCCAGCAGACCCGGGACTAGTGGTTACAATGAGCAGTTCTTC
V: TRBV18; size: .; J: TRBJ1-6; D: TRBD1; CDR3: CASSSGQGTSPLHF; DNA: TGTGCCAGCTCCTCGGGACAGGGGACTTCACCCCTCCACTTT
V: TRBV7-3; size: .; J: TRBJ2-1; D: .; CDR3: CASSLRDSSYNEQFF; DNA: TGTGCCAGCAGCCTCCGGGACTCATCCTACAATGAGCAGTTCTTC
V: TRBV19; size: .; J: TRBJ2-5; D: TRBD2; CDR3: CASSIGTSGRIRETQYF; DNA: TGTGCCAGTAGTATAGGGACTAGCGGGAGGATACGAGAGACCCAGTACTTC
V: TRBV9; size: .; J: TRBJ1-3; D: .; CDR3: CASSVVSDSLSGNTIYF; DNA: TGTGCCAGCAGCGTAGTGTCCGACAGTCTCTCTGGAAACACCATATATTTT
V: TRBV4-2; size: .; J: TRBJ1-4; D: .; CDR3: CASSQEGTREDEKLFF; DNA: TGTGCCAGCAGCCAAGAAGGAACCAGGGAAGATGAAAAACTGTTTTTT
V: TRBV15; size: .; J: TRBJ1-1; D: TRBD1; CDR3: CATSRPGQGARAFF; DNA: TGTGCCACCAGCAGACCGGGACAGGGGGCAAGAGCTTTCTTT
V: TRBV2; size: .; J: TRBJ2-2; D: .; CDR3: CASSLRYTGELFF; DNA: TGTGCCAGCAGTTTACGGTACACCGGGGAGCTGTTTTTT
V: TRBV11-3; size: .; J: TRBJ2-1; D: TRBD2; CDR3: CASSPWRTSGRAEDNEQFF; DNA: TGTGCCAGCAGCCCGTGGCGGACTAGCGGGAGGGCCGAGGACAATGAGCAGTTCTTC
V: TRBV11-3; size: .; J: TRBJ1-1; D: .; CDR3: CASSYAAFGGTEAFF; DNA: TGTGCCAGCAGCTATGCGGCATTCGGGGGCACTGAAGCTTTCTTT
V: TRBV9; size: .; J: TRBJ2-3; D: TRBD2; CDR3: CASSVSTSGTDTQYF; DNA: TGTGCCAGCAGCGTTTCGACTAGCGGCACAGATACGCAGTATTTT
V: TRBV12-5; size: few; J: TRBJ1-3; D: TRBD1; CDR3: CASGKSGTGGNTIYF; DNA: TGTGCTAGTGGCAAATCCGGGACAGGGGGAAACACCATATATTTT
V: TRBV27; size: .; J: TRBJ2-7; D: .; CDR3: CASSFAGARIYEQYF; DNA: TGTGCCAGCAGTTTCGCTGGAGCTAGAATCTACGAGCAGTACTTC
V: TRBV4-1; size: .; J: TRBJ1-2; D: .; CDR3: CASSQEGAINYGYTF; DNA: TGCGCCAGCAGCCAGGAAGGGGCCATTAACTATGGCTACACCTTC
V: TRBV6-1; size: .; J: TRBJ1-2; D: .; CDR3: CASSEKEPYGYTF; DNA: TGTGCCAGCAGTGAAAAGGAGCCCTATGGCTACACCTTC
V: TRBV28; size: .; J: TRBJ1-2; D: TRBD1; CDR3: CASSFPAGGNYGYTF; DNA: TGTGCCAGCAGTTTCCCCGCAGGGGGTAACTATGGCTACACCTTC
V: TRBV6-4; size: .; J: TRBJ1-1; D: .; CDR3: CASSDSPEGGTEAFF; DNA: TGTGCCAGCAGTGACTCGCCGGAGGGGGGGACTGAAGCTTTCTTT
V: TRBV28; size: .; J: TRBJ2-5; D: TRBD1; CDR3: CASSLSGQGLETQYF; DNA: TGTGCCAGCAGTTTATCGGGACAGGGCTTGGAGACCCAGTACTTC
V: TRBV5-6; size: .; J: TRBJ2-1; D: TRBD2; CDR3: CASSFLTGGTYNEQFF; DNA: TGTGCCAGCAGCTTCCTTACGGGGGGGACCTACAATGAGCAGTTCTTC
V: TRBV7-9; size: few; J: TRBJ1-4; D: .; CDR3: CASSLGADWHEKLFF; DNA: TGTGCCAGCAGCTTAGGGGCGGACTGGCATGAAAAACTGTTTTTT
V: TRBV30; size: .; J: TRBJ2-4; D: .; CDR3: CAWSAANPQNIQYF; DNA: TGTGCCTGGAGTGCCGCGAACCCCCAAAACATTCAGTACTTC
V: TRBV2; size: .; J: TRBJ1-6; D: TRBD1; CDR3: CASSEVGDSPGAPLHF; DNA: TGTGCCAGCAGTGAAGTAGGGGACAGCCCTGGGGCACCCCTCCACTTT
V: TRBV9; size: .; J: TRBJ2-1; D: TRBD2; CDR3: CASSVSGLASYEQFF; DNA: TGTGCCAGCAGCGTATCGGGACTAGCGTCGTATGAGCAGTTCTTC
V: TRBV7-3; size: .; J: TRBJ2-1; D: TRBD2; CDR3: CASSLTASGKIYNEQFF; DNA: TGTGCCAGCAGCTTAACGGCTAGCGGGAAGATTTACAATGAGCAGTTCTTC
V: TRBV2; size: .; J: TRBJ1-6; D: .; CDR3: CASSVVEANSPLHF; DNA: TGTGCCAGCAGTGTGGTAGAGGCAAATTCACCCCTCCACTTT
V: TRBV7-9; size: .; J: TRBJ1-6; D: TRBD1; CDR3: CASSVVPGQGSPLHF; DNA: TGTGCCAGCAGCGTGGTCCCGGGACAGGGTTCACCCCTCCACTTT
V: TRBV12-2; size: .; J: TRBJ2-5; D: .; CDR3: CASRSATSGGKETQYF; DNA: TGTGCAAGTCGCTCTGCCACTAGCGGGGGAAAAGAGACCCAGTACTTC
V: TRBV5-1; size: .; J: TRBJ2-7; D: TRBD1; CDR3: CASSLGTGSTEQYF; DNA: TGCGCCAGCAGCTTGGGGACAGGGTCGACTGAGCAGTACTTC